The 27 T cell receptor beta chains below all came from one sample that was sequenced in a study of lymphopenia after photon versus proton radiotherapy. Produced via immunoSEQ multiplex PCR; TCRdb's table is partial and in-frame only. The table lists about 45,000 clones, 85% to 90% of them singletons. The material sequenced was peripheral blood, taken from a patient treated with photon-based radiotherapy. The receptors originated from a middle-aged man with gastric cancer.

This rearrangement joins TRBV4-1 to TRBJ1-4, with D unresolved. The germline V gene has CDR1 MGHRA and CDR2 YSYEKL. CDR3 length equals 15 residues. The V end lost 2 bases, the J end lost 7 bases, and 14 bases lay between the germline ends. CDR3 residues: CASSQPDRTFEKLFF. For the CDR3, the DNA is TGCGCCAGCAGCCAACCGGACCGTACGTTTGAAAAACTGTTTTTT.

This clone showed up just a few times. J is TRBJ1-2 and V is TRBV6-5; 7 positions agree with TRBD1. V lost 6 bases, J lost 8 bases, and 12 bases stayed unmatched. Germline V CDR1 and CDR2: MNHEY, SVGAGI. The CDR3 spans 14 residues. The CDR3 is CASSRTGETKGYTF. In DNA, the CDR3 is TGTGCCAGCAGCCGGACAGGAGAGACAAAGGGCTACACCTTC.

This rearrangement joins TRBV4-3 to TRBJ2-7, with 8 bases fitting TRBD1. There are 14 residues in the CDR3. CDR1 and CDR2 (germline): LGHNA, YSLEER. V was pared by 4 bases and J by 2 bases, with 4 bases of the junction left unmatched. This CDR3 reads CASSPRTGPYEQYF. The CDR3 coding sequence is TGCGCCAGCAGCCCACGGACAGGGCCCTACGAGCAGTACTTC.

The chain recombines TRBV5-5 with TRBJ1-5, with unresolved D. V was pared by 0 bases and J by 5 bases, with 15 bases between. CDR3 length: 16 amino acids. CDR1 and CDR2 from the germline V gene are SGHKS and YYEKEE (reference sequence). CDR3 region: CASSLGPGEAYQPQHF. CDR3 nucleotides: TGTGCCAGCAGCTTGGGACCGGGAGAGGCCTATCAGCCCCAGCATTTT.

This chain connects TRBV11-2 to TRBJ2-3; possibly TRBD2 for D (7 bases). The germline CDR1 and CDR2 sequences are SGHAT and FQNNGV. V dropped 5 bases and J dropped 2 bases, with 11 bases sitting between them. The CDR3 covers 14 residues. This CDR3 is CASSARGPTDTQYF. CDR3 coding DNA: TGTGCCAGCAGCGCGCGGGGGCCCACAGATACGCAGTATTTT.

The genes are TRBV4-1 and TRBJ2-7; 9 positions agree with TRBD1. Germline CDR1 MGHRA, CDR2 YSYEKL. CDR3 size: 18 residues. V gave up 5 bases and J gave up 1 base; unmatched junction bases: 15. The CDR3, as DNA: TGCGCCAGCAGCGAACCGGGACAGGGCCTCTTTAATTCCTACGAGCAGTACTTC. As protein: CASSEPGQGLFNSYEQYF.

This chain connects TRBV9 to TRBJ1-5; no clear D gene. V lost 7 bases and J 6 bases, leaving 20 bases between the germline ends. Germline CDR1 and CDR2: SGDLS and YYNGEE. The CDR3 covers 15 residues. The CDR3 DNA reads TGTGCCAGCTCCCTCGACGCCAGGCCGGTTCAGCCCCAGCATTTT. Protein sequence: CASSLDARPVQPQHF. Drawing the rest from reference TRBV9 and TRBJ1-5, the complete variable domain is DSGVTQTPKHLITATGQRVTLRCSPRSGDLSVYWYQQSLDQGLQFLIQYYNGEERAKGNILERFSAQQFPDLHSELNLSSLELGDSALYFCASSLDARPVQPQHFGDGTRLSIL.

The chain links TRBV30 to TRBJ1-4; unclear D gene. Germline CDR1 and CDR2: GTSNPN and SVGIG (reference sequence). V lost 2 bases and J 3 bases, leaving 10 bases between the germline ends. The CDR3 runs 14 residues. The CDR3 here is CAWSYGWANEKLFF. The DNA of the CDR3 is TGTGCCTGGAGTTATGGATGGGCTAATGAAAAACTGTTTTTT.

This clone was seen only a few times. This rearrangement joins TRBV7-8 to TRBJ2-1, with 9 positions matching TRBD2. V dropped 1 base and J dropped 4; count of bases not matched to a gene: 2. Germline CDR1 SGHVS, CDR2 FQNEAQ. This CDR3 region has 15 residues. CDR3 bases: TGTGCCAGCAGCTTAGTTGCGGGGGGGTACAATGAGCAGTTCTTC. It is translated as CASSLVAGGYNEQFF.

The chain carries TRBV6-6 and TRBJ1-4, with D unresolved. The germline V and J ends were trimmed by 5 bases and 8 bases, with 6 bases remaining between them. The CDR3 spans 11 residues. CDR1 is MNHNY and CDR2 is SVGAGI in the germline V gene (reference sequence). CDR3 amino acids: CASSTDEKLFF. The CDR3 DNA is TGTGCCAGCAGTACCGACGAAAAACTGTTTTTT.

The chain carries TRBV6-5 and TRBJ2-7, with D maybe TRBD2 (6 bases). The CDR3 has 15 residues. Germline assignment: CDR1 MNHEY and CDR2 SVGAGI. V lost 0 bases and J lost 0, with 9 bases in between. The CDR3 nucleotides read TGTGCCAGCAGTTACTCGGTCGGGGGCTCCTACGAGCAGTACTTC. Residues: CASSYSVGGSYEQYF.

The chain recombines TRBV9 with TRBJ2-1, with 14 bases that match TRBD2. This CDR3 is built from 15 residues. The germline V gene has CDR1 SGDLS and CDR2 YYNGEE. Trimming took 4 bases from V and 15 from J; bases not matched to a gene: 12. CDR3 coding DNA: TGTGCCAGCAGCCCCGACCCGGGACTAGCGGGGGTTGGGTTCTTC. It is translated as CASSPDPGLAGVGFF.

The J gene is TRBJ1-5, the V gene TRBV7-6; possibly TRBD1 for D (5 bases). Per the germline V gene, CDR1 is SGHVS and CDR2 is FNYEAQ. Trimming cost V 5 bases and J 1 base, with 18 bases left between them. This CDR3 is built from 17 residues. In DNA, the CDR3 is TGTGCCAGCAGCCCGGGGGGTGCAGGGCTGAGCAATCAGCCCCAGCATTTT. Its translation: CASSPGGAGLSNQPQHF.

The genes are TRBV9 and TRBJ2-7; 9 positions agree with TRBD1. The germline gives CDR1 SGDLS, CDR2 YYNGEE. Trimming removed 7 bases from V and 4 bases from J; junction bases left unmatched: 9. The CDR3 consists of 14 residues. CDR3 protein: CASAKGQGWYEQYF. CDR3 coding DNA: TGTGCCAGCGCCAAAGGACAGGGGTGGTACGAGCAGTACTTC.

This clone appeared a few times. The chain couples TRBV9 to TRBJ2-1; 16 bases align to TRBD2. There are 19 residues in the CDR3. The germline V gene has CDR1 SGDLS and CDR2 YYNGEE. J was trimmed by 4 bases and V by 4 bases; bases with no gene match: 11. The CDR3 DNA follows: TGTGCCAGCAGCTCCGGAGGGACTAGCGGGGGGGCTGGTTACAATGAGCAGTTCTTC. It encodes CASSSGGTSGGAGYNEQFF.

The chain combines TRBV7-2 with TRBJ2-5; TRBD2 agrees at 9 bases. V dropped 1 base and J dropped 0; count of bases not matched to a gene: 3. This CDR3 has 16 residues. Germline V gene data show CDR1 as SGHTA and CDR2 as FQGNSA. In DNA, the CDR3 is TGTGCCAGCAGCTTAGGCACTAGCGGGTACCAAGAGACCCAGTACTTC. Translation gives CASSLGTSGYQETQYF. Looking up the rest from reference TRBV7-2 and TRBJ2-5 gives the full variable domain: GAGVSQSPSNKVTEKGKDVELRCDPISGHTALYWYRQSLGQGLEFLIYFQGNSAPDKSGLPSDRFSAERTGGSVSTLTIQRTQQEDSAVYLCASSLGTSGYQETQYFGPGTRLLVL.

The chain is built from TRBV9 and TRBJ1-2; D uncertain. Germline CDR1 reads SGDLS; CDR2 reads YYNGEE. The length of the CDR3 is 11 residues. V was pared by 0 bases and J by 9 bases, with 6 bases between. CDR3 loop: CASSVARSYTF. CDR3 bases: TGTGCCAGCAGCGTAGCTCGTAGCTACACCTTC.

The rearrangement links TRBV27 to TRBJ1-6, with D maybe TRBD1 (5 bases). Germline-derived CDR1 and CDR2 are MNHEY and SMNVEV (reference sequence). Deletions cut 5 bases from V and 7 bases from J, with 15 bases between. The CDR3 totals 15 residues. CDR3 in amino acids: CASSPRDHGNSPLHF. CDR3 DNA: TGTGCCAGCAGTCCTCGGGACCACGGCAATTCACCCCTCCACTTT.

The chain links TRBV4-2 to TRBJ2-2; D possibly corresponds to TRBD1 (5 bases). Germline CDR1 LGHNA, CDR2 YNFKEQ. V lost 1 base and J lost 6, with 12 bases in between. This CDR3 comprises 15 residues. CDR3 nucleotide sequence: TGTGCCAGCAGCCAAGCGTTCAGGGTGGCCGGGGAGCTGTTTTTT. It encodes CASSQAFRVAGELFF.

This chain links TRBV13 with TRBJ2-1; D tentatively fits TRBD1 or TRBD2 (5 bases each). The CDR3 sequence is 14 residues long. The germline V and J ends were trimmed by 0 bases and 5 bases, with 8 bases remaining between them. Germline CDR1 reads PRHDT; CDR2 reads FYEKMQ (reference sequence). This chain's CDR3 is CASSLGGVDNEQFF. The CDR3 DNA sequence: TGTGCCAGCAGCTTAGGGGGGGTAGACAATGAGCAGTTCTTC.

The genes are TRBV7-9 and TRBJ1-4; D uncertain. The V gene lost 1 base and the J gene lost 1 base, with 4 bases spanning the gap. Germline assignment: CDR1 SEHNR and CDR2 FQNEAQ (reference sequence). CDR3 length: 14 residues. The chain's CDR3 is CASSLGVTNEKLFF. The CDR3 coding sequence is TGTGCCAGCAGCTTAGGGGTAACTAATGAAAAACTGTTTTTT.

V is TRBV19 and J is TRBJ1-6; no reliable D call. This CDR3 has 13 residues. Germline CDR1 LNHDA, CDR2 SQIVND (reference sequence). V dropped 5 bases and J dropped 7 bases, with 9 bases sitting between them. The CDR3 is CASSPTANSPLHF. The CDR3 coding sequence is TGTGCCAGTAGTCCCACAGCCAATTCACCCCTCCACTTT.

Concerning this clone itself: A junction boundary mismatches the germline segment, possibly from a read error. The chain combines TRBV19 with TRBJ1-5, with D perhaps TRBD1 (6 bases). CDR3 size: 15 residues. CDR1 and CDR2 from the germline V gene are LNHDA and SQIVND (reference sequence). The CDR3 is CASSHPGTQNRPQHF. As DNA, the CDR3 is TGTGCCAGTAGCCATCCCGGGACACAAAATCGGCCCCAGCATTTT.

The CDR3 sequence: CASSPPDRGLLNEQYF. CDR3 coding DNA: TGTGCCAGCTCACCTCCGGACAGGGGGCTTCTAAACGAGCAGTACTTC. The chain uses TRBV18 and TRBJ2-7, with 11 bases aligning to TRBD1. This CDR3 spans 16 amino acids. Germline trimming cut 3 bases from V and 5 bases from J; bases unmatched to any gene: 9. Germline CDR1 KGHSH, CDR2 LQKENI.

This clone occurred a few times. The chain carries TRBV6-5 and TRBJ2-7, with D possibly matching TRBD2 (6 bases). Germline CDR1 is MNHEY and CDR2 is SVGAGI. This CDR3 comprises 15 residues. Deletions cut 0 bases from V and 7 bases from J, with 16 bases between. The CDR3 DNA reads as TGTGCCAGCAGTTACTCGAGGAGGGGTGGCGCGGAGCAGTACTTC. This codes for CASSYSRRGGAEQYF.

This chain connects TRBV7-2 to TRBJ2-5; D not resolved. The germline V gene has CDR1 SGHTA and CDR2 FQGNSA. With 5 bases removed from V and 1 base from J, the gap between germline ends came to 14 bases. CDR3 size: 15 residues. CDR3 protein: CASSAPYPVQETQYF. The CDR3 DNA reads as TGTGCCAGCAGCGCGCCTTACCCGGTCCAAGAGACCCAGTACTTC.

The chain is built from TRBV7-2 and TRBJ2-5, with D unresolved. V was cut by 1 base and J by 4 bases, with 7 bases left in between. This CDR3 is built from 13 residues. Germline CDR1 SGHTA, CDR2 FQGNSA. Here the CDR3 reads CASSLGVRETQYF. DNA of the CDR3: TGTGCCAGCAGCTTAGGGGTGCGAGAGACCCAGTACTTC.